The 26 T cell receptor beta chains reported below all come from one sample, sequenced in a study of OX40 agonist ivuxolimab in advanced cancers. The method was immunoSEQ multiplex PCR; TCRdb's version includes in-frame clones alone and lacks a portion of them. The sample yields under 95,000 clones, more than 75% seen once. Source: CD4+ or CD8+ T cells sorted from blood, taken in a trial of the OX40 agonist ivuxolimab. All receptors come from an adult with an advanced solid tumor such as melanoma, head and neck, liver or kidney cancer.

The CDR3 DNA sequence: TGTGCCAGCAGCTTTACCTATTCACCCCTCCACTTT. Amino acid sequence: CASSFTYSPLHF. This sequence joins TRBV7-2 and TRBJ1-6; D is unresolved. CDR3 length: 12 amino acids. The germline gives CDR1 SGHTA, CDR2 FQGNSA. The V and J ends lost 3 bases and 8 bases respectively, with 5 bases between them.

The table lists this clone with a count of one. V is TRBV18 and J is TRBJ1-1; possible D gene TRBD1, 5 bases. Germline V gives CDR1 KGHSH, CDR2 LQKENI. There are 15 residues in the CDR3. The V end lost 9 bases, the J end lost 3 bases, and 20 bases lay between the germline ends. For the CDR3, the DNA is TGTGCCAGTTTCGCCCTGGCAGGGAGGGACACTGAAGCTTTCTTT. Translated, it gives CASFALAGRDTEAFF. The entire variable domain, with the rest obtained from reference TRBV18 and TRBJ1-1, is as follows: NAGVMQNPRHLVRRRGQEARLRCSPMKGHSHVYWYRQLPEEGLKFMVYLQKENIIDESGMPKERFSAEFPKEGPSILRIQQVVRGDSAAYFCASFALAGRDTEAFFGQGTRLTVV.

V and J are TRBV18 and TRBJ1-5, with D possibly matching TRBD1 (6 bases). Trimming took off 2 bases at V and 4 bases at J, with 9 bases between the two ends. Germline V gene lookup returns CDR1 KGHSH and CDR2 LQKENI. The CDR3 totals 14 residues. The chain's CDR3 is CASSPAQGNQPQHF. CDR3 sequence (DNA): TGTGCCAGCTCACCAGCTCAGGGGAATCAGCCCCAGCATTTT.

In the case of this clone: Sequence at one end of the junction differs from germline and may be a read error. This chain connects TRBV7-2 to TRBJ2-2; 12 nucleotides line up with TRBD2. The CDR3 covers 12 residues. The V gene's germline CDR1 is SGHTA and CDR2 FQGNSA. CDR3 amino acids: CASSATSGGHDF. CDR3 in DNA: TGTGCCAGCAGCGCTACTAGCGGGGGGCACGATTTT.

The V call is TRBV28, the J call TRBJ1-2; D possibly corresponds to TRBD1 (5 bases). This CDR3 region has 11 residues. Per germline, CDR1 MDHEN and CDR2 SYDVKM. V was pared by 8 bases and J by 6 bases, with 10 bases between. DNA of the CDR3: TGTGCCAGCGGGACCGCAAATGGCTACACCTTC. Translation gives CASGTANGYTF.

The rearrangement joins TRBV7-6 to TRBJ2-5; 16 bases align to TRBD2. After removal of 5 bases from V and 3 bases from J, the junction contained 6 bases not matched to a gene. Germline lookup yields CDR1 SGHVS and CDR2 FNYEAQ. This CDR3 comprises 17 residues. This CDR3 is CASSGGLAGGSEETQYF. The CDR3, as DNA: TGTGCCAGCAGCGGGGGACTAGCGGGGGGGTCGGAAGAGACCCAGTACTTC.

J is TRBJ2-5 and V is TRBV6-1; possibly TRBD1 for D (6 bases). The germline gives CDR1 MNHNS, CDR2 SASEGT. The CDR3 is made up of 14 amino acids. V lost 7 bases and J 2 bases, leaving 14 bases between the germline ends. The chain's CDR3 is CASKGTRGQETQYF. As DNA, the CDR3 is TGTGCCAGCAAGGGAACAAGGGGGCAAGAGACCCAGTACTTC.

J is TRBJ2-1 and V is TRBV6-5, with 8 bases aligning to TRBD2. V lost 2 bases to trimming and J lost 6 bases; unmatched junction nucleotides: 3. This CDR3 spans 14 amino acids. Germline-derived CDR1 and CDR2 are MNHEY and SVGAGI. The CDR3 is CASSYRGGVNEQFF. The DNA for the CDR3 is TGTGCCAGCAGTTACCGGGGGGGAGTCAATGAGCAGTTCTTC.

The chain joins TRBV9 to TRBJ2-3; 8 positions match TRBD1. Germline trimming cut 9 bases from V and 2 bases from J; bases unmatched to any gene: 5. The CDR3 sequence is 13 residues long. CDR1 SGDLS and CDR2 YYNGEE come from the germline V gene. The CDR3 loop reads CATGGLNTDTQYF. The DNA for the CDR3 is TGTGCCACAGGGGGCCTAAACACAGATACGCAGTATTTT.

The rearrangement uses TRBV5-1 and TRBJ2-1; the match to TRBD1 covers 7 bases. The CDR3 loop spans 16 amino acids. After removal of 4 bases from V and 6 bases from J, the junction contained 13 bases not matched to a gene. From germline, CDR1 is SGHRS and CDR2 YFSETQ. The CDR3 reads CASSASGTERSNEQFF. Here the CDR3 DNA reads TGCGCCAGCAGCGCATCCGGGACAGAGCGATCCAATGAGCAGTTCTTC.

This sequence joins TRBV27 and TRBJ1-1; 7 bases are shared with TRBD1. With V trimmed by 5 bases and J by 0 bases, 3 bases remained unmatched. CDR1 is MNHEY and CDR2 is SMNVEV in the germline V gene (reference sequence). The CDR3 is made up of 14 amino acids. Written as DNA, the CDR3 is TGTGCCAGCAGTGTGGGACAGTTGAACACTGAAGCTTTCTTT. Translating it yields CASSVGQLNTEAFF.

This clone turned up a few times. The CDR3 DNA is TGTGCCAGTAGTATACAGGGTATGAATTCACCCCTCCACTTT. This sequence encodes CASSIQGMNSPLHF. The chain recombines TRBV19 with TRBJ1-6; weak D call: TRBD1 (5 bases). Trimming removed 2 bases at V and 7 bases at J, with 9 bases between. Germline V gene sequence: CDR1 LNHDA, CDR2 SQIVND (reference sequence). The CDR3 length is 14 residues.

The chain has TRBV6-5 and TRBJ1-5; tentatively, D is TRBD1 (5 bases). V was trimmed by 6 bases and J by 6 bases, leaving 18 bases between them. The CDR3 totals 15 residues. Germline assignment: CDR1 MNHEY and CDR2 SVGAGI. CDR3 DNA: TGTGCCAGCAGAAGGGGCGATATCTCCGGTCAGCCCCAGCATTTT. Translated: CASRRGDISGQPQHF.

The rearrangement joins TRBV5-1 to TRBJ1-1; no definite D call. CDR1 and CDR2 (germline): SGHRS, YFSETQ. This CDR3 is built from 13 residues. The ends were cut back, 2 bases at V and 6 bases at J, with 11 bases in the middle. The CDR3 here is CASSLSRSAEAFF. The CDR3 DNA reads TGCGCCAGCAGCTTATCGAGGTCTGCTGAAGCTTTCTTT.

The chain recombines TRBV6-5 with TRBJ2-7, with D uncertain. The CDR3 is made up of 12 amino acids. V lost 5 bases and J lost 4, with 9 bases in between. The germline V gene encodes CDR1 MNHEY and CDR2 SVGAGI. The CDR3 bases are TGTGCCAGCAGTATAGGGCTGTACGAGCAGTACTTC. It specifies CASSIGLYEQYF.

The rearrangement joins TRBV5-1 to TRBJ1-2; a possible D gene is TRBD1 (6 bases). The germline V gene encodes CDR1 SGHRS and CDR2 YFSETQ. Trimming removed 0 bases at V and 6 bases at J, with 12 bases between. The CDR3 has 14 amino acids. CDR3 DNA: TGCGCCAGCAGCTTGGACAGGGAGCCTCATGGCTACACCTTC. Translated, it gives CASSLDREPHGYTF.

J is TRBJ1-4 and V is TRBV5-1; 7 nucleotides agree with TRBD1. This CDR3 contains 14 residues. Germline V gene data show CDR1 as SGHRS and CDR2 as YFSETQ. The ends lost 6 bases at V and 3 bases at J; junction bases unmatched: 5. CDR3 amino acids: CASNTGTANEKLFF. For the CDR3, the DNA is TGCGCCAGCAACACCGGGACAGCTAATGAAAAACTGTTTTTT.

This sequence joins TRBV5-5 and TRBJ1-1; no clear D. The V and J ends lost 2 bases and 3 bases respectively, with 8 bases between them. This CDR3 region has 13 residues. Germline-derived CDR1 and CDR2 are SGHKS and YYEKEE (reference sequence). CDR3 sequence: CASSLVTDTEAFF. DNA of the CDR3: TGTGCCAGCAGCTTAGTTACGGACACTGAAGCTTTCTTT.

CDR3 nucleotides: TGTGCCAGCAGCCCTCGGCAGGGGGCAACAGATACGCAGTATTTT. Translating gives CASSPRQGATDTQYF. The genes are TRBV11-3 and TRBJ2-3, with 8 bases fitting TRBD1. The length of the CDR3 is 15 residues. Germline assignment: CDR1 SGHNT and CDR2 YENEEA. With 5 bases clipped from V and 3 bases from J, the junction kept 7 bases outside the gene matches.

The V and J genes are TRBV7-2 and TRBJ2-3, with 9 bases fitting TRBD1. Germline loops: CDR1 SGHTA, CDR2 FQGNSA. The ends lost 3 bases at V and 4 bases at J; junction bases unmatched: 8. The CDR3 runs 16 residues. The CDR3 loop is CASSFVVTGGADTQYF. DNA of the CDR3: TGTGCCAGCAGCTTCGTCGTAACAGGGGGCGCAGATACGCAGTATTTT.

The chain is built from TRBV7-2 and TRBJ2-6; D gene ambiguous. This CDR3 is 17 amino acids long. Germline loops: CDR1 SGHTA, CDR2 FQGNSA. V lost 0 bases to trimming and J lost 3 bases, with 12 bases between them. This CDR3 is CASSLAVTAGGANVLTF. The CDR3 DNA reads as TGTGCCAGCAGCTTAGCGGTCACCGCTGGTGGGGCCAACGTCCTGACTTTC. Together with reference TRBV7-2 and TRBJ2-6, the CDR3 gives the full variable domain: GAGVSQSPSNKVTEKGKDVELRCDPISGHTALYWYRQSLGQGLEFLIYFQGNSAPDKSGLPSDRFSAERTGGSVSTLTIQRTQQEDSAVYLCASSLAVTAGGANVLTFGAGSRLTVL.

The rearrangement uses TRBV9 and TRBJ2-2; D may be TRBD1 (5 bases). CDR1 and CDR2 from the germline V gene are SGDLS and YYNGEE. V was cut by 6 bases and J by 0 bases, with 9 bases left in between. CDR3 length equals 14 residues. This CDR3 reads CASNKGTNTGELFF. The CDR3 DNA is TGTGCCAGCAATAAGGGGACGAACACCGGGGAGCTGTTTTTT.

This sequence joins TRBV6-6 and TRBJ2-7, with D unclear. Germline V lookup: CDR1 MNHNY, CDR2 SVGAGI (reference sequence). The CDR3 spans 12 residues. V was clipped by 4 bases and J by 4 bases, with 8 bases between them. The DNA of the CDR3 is TGTGCCAGCAGTTTAGAGGCTTACGAGCAGTACTTC. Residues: CASSLEAYEQYF.

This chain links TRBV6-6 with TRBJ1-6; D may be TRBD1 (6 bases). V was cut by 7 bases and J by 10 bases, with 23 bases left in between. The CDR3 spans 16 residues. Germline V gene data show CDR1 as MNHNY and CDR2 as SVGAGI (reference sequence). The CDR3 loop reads CASNFEPGTLASPLHF. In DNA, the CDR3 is TGTGCCAGCAACTTTGAACCGGGGACACTGGCCTCACCCCTCCACTTT.

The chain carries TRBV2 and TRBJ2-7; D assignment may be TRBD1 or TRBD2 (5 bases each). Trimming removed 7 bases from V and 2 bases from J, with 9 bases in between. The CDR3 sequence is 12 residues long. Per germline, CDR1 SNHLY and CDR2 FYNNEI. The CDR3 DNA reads TGTGCCAGCACCCCGGGGCCCTACGAGCAGTACTTC. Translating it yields CASTPGPYEQYF.

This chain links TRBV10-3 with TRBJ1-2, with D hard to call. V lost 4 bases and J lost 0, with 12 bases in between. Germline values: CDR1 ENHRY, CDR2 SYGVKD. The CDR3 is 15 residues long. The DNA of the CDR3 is TGTGCCATCAGTGGTCTTGGGGAGCCTAACTATGGCTACACCTTC. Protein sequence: CAISGLGEPNYGYTF.